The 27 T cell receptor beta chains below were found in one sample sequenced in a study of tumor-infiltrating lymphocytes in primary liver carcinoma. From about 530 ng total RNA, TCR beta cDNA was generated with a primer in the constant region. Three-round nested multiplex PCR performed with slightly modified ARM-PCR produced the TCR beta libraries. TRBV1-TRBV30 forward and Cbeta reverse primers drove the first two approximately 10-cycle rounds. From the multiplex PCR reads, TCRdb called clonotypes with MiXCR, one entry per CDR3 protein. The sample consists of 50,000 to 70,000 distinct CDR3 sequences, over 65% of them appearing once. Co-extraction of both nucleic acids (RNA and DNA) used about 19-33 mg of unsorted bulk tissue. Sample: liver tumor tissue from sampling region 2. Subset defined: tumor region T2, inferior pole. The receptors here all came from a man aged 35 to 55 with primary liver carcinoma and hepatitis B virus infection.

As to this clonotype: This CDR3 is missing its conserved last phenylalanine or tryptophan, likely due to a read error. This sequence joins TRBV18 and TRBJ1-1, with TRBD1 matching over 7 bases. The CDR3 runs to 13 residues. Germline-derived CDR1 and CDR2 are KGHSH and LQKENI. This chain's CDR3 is CANSLPRQGIAFL. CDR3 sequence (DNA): TGTGCCAACTCACTACCGCGACAGGGAATTGCTTTCCTT.

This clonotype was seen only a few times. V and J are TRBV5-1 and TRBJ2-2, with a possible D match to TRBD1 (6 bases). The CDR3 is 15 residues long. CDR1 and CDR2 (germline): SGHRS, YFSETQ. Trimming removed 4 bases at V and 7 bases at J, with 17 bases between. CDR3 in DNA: TGCGCCAGCAGCCGCGCAGGGGCTCACAACGGGGAGCTGTTTTTT. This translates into CASSRAGAHNGELFF. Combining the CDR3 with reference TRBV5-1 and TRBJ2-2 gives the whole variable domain KAGVTQTPRYLIKTRGQQVTLSCSPISGHRSVSWYQQTPGQGLQFLFEYFSETQRNKGNFPGRFSGRQFSNSRSEMNVSTLELGDSALYLCASSRAGAHNGELFFGEGSRLTVL.

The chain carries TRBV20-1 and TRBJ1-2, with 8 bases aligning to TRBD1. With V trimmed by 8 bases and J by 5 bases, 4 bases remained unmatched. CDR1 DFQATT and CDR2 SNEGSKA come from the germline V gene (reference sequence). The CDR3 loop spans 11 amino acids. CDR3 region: CSPDRGYGYTF. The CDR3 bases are TGCAGTCCAGACAGGGGATATGGCTACACCTTC.

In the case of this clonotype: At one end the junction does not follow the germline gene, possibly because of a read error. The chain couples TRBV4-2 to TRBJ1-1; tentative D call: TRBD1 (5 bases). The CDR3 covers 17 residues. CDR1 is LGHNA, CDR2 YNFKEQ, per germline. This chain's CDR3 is CASSHEYGQGFWTETFF. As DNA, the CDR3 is TGTGCCAGCAGCCACGAGTACGGGCAGGGTTTTTGGACTGAAACTTTCTTT.

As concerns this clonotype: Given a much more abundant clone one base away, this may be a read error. The CDR3 coding sequence is TGTGCCAGCAGCCTGTCTGGGGGAGGATACGAGCAGTACTTC. Its protein is CASSLSGGGYEQYF. The chain is built from TRBV25-1 and TRBJ2-7, with D possibly TRBD2 on 6 matching bases. Trimming removed 6 bases at V and 4 bases at J, with 16 bases between. This CDR3 comprises 14 residues. CDR1 is MGHDK, CDR2 SYGVNS, per germline.

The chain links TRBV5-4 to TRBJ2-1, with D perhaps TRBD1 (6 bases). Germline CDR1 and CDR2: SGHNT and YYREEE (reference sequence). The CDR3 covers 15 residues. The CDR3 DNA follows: TGTGACAGTAGCTCAGGGGCTGGCTCCTACAATGAGCAGTTCTTC. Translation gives CDSSSGAGSYNEQFF.

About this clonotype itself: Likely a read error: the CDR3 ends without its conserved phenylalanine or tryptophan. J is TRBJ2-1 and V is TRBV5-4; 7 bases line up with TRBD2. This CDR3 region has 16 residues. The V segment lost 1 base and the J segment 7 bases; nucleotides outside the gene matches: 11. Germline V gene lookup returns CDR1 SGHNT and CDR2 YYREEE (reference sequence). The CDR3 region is CASSLFSSGNRNEQFN. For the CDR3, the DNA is TGTGCCAGCAGCTTGTTTTCTAGCGGTAACCGAAATGAGCAGTTCAAC.

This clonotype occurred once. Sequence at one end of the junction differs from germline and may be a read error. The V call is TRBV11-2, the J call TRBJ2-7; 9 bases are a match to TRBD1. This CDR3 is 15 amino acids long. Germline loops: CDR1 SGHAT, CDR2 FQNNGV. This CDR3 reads CASSQGTGRTYQQCF. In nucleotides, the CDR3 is TGTGCCAGCAGCCAGGGGACAGGGAGAACCTACCAGCAGTGCTTC.

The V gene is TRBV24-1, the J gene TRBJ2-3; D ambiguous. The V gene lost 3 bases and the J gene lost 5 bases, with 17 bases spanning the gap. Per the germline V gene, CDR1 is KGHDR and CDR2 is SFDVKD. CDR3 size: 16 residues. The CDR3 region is CATSDATANPIDTQYF. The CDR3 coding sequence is TGTGCCACCAGTGATGCGACCGCAAATCCCATAGATACGCAGTATTTT.

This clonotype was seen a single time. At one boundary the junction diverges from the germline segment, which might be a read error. The CDR3 nucleotides are TGTGCCAACAGCCCCGACAGGGGGAATGACAATGAGCAGTTCTTC. It is translated as CANSPDRGNDNEQFF. This chain uses TRBV11-3 with TRBJ2-1, with 9 bases lining up with TRBD1. This CDR3 spans 15 amino acids. CDR1 SGHNT and CDR2 YENEEA come from the germline V gene. Filled out from reference TRBV11-3 and TRBJ2-1, the complete variable domain reads EAGVVQSPRYKIIEKKQPVAFWCNPISGHNTLYWYLQNLGQGPELLIRYENEEAVDDSQLPKDRFSAERLKGVDSTLKIQPAELGDSAVYLCANSPDRGNDNEQFFGPGTRLTVL.

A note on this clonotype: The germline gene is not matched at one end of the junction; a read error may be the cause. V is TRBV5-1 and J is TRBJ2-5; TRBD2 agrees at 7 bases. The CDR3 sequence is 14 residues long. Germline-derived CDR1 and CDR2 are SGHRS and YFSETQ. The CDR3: CTSSFGLDGETQYF. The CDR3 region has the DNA TGCACCAGCAGCTTTGGACTAGATGGAGAGACCCAGTACTTC.

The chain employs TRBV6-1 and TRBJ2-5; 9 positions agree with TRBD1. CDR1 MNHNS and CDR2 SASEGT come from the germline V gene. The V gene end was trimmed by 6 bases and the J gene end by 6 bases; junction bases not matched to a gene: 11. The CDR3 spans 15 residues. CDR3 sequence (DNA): TGTGCCAGCAGCATCTACGGGACAGGGAGGAAGACCCAGTACTTC. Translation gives CASSIYGTGRKTQYF.

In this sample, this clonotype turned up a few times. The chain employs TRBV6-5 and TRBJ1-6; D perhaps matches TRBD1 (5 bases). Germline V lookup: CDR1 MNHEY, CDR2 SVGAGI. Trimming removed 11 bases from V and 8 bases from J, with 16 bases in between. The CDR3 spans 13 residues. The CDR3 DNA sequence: TGTGCCGACAGTGGGATAGGGGATTCACCCCTCCACTTT. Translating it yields CADSGIGDSPLHF.

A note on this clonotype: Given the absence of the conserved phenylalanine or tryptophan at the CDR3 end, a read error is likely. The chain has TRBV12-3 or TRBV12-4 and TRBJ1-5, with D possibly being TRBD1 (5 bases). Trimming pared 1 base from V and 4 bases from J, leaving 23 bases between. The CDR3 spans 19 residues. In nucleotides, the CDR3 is TGTGCCAGCAGTTTAGATGAGGGCGGATGGCAGGGCGTAAATCAGCCCCAGCATTCT. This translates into CASSLDEGGWQGVNQPQHS.

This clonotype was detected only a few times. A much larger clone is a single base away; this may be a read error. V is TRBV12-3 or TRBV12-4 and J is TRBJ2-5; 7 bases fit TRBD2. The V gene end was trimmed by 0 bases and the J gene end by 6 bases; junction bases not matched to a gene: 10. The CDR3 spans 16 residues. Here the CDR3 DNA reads TGTGCCAGCAGTTTAGCTGTGGGAGGGCCTTTTAAGACCCAGTACTTC. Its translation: CASSLAVGGPFKTQYF.

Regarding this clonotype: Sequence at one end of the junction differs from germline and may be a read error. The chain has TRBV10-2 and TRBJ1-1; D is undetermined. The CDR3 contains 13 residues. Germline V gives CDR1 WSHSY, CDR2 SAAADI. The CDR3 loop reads CASSEIENTEAFF. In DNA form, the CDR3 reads TGCGCCAGCAGTGAAATAGAAAACACTGAGGCTTTCTTT.

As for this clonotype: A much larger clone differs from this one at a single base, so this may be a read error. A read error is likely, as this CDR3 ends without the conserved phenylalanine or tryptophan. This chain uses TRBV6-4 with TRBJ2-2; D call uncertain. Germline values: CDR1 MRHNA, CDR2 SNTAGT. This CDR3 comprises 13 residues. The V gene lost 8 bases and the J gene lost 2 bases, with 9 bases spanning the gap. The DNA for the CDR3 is TGTGCCAGCGCCGATACCAACACCGGGGAGCTGTTTCTT. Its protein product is CASADTNTGELFL.

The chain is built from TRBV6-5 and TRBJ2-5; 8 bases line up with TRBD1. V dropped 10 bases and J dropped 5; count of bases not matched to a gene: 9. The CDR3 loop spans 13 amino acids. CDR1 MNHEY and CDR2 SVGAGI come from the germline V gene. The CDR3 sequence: CANRGAPPETQYF. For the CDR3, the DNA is TGTGCCAACAGGGGGGCCCCCCCGGAGACCCAGTACTTC.

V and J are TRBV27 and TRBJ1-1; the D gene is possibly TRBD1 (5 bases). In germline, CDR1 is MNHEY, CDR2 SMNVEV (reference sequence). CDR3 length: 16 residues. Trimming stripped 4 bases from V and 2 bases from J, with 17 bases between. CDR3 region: CASSWTWQGLNTEAFF. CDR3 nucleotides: TGTGCCAGCAGTTGGACGTGGCAGGGCCTTAACACTGAAGCTTTCTTT.

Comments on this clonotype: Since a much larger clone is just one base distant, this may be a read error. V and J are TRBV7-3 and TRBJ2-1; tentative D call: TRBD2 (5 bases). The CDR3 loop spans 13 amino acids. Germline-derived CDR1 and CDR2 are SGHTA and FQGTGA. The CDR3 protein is CVSSKSGDNEQFF. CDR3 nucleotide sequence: TGTGTCAGCAGCAAAAGCGGTGACAATGAGCAGTTCTTC.

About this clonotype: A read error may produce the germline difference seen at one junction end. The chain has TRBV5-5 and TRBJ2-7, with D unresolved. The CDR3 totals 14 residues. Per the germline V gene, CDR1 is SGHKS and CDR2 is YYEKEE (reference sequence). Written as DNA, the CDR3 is TGTGTCAGCAGCTTGGTTCCACGTGAAAGAGAGCAGTACTTC. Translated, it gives CVSSLVPREREQYF.

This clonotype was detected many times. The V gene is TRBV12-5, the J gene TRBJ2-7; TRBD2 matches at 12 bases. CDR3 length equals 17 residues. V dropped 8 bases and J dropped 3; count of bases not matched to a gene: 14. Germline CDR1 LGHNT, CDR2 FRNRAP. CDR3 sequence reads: CASRHRLAGAVSYEQYF. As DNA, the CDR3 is TGTGCTAGTCGGCATAGACTAGCGGGAGCGGTTAGCTACGAGCAGTACTTC.

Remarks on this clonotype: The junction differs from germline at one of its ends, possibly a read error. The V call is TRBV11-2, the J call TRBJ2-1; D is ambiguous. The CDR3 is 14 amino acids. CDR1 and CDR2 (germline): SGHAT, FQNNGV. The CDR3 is CARSLYRRVSEQSF. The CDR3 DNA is TGTGCCAGGAGCTTATACCGGCGAGTTAGTGAGCAGTCCTTC.

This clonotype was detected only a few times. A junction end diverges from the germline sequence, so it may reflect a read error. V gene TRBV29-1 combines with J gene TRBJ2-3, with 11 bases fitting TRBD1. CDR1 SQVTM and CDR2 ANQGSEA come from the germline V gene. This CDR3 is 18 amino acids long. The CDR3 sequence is CSVEGQGVIHHSIDTQYF. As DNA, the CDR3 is TGTAGCGTTGAGGGACAGGGGGTGATCCACCATTCCATAGATACGCAGTATTTT.

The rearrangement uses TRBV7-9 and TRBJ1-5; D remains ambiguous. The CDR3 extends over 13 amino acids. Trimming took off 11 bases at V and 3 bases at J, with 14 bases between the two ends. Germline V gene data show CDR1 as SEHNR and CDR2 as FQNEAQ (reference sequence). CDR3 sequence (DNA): TGTGCCGGTAGCCGAGGGTCCAATCAGCCCCAGCATTTT. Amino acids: CAGSRGSNQPQHF.

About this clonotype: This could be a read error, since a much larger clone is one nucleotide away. The CDR3 loop reads CASGLPKNRDKDTDAFF. CDR3 DNA: TGTGCTAGTGGTTTGCCTAAAAACCGGGACAAAGACACTGATGCTTTCTTT. This sequence joins TRBV12-5 and TRBJ1-1; D is perhaps TRBD1 (6 bases). This CDR3 contains 17 residues. The germline CDR1 and CDR2 sequences are LGHNT and FRNRAP. The full variable domain, with the rest looked up from reference TRBV12-5 and TRBJ1-1, is DARVTQTPRHKVTEMGQEVTMRCQPILGHNTVFWYRQTMMQGLELLAYFRNRAPLDDSGMPKDRFSAEMPDATLATLKIQPSEPRDSAVYFCASGLPKNRDKDTDAFFGQGTRLTVV.

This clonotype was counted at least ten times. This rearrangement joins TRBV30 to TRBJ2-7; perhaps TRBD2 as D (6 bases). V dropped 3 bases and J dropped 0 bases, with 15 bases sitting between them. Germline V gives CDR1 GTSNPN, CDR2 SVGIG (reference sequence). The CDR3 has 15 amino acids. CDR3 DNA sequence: TGTGCCTGGAGCCCGGGACTCAACCCCTCCTACGAGCAGTACTTC. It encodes CAWSPGLNPSYEQYF.